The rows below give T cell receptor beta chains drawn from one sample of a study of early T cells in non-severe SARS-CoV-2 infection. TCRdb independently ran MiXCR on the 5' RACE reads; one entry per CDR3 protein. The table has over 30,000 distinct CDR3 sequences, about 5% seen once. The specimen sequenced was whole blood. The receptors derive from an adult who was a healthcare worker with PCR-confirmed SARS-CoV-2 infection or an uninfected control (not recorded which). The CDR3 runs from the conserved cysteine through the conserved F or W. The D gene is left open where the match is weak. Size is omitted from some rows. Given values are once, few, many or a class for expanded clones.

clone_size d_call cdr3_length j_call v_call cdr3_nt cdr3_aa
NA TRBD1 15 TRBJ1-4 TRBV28 TGTGCCAGCAGTTCAAGGGACAGCTATAATGAAAAACTGTTTTTT CASSSRDSYNEKLFF
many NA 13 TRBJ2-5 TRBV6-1 TGTGCCATAAGTGCACAGACCCAAGAGACCCAGTACTTC CAISAQTQETQYF
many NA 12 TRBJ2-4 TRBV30 TGTGCCTGCTCCCTGGCCGGGGACATTCAGTACTTC CACSLAGDIQYF
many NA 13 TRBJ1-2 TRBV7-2 TGTGCCAGCAGCTTAGGTGGTAGATATGGCTACACCTTC CASSLGGRYGYTF
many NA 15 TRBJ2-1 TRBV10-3 TGTGCCATCAGCCGGACGGAGAGCTCCTACAATGAGCAGTTCTTC CAISRTESSYNEQFF
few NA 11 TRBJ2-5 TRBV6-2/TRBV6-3 TGTGCCAGCAGCCATGGAGGGACCCAGTACTTC CASSHGGTQYF
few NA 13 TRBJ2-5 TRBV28 TGTGCCAGCAGTTTCGCGAGCGGAGAGACCCAGTACTTC CASSFASGETQYF
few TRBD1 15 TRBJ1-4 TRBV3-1 TGTGCCAGCAGCGCAACAAGGGGGCGCGGAGAAAAACTGTTTTTT CASSATRGRGEKLFF
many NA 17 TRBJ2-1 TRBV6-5 TGTGCCAGCAGTTACCGGCGCAGCGGCCCCTCCTACAATGAGCAGTTCTTC CASSYRRSGPSYNEQFF
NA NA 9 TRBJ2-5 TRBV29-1 TGCAGCGCCGGCGAGACCCAGTACTTC CSAGETQYF
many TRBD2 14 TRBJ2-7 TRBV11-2 TGTGCCAGCAGTCTAGCGGGGGGCCGGTACGAGCAGTACTTC CASSLAGGRYEQYF
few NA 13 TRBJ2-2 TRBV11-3 TGTGCCAGCAGCTTAGGAATGGCCGGGGAGCTGTTTTTT CASSLGMAGELFF
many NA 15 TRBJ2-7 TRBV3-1 TGTGCCAGCAGCCCAGGGGGGGGGACCTCCTACGAGCAGTACTTC CASSPGGGTSYEQYF
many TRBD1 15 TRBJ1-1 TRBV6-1 TGTGCCAGCAGTACCGGGACAGGGAGGGGGACTGAAGCTTTCTTT CASSTGTGRGTEAFF
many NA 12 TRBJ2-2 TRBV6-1 TGTGCCAGCAGGAAGACTTCAGGGGAGCTGTTTTTT CASRKTSGELFF
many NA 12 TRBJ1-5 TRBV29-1 TGCAGCGTTGGGTTGCAAAATCAGCCCCAGCATTTT CSVGLQNQPQHF
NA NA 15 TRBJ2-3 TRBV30 TGTGCCTGGAGTGTACAGGGGGGGACCACAGATACGCAGTATTTT CAWSVQGGTTDTQYF
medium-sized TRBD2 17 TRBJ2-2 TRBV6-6 TGTGCCAGCAGTGGGACTAGCTCCGTTTCGAACACCGGGGAGCTGTTTTTT CASSGTSSVSNTGELFF
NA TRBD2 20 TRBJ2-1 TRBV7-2 TGTGCCAGCAGCCTCAGACCCGGGACTAGCGGACCAACTAGAAACAATGAGCAGTTCTTC CASSLRPGTSGPTRNNEQFF
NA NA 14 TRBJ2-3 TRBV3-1 TGTGCCAGCAGCCAGAGGACTGCCACAGATACGCAGTATTTT CASSQRTATDTQYF
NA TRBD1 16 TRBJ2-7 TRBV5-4 TGTGCCAGCAGCTTGGGCGGACAGGATCTCTCCTACGAGCAGTACTTC CASSLGGQDLSYEQYF
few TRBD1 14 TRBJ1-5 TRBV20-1 TGCAGTGCGATAGACAGGGTGGCAGATCAGCCCCAGCATTTT CSAIDRVADQPQHF
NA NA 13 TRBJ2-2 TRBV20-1 TGCAGTGCTTCGCGAGGTCGGGCCGGGGAGCTGTTTTTT CSASRGRAGELFF
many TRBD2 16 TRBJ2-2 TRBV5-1 TGCGCCAGCAGCCCCTGGGCTCTAGCGGGCACCGGGGAGCTGTTTTTT CASSPWALAGTGELFF
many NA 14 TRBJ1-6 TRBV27 TGTGCCAGCACCAAGACAGGTTATAATTCACCCCTCCACTTT CASTKTGYNSPLHF
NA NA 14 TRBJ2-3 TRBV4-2 TGTGCCAGCAGCCAGGGGGCAGGCGCAGATACGCAGTATTTT CASSQGAGADTQYF
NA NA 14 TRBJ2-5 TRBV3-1 TGTGCCAGCAGCCAAGGTCCAGTCCAAGAGACCCAGTACTTC CASSQGPVQETQYF
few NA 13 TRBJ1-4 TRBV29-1 TGCAGCGTTGCAGGACGGAATAATGAAAAACTGTTTTTT CSVAGRNNEKLFF
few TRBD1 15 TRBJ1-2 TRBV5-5 TGTGCCAGCAGCCGGGGGCCGGACAGGGTTAGTGGCTACACCTTC CASSRGPDRVSGYTF
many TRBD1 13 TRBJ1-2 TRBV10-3 TGTGCCATCAGCCAGGGACAGGACTATGGCTACACCTTC CAISQGQDYGYTF
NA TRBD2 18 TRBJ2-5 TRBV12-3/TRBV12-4 TGTGCCAGCAGCCACCCGAAACGGGCTAGCGGGCAACAAGAGACCCAGTACTTC CASSHPKRASGQQETQYF
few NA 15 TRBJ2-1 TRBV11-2 TGTGCCAGCAGCTTAGATGGGGAATCGATCGATGAGCAGTTCTTC CASSLDGESIDEQFF
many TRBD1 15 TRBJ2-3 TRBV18 TGTGCCAGCTCTCCGGGACAGGGCTCCACAGATACGCAGTATTTT CASSPGQGSTDTQYF
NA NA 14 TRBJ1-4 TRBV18 TGTGCCAGCTCACCACTGACGACTAATGAAAAACTGTTTTTT CASSPLTTNEKLFF
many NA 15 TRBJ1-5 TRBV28 TGTGCCAGCAGTAGAGGAGACAGACTCAATCAGCCCCAGCATTTT CASSRGDRLNQPQHF
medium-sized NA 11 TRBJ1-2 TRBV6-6 TGTGCCAGCAGTTCCAACTATGGCTACACCTTC CASSSNYGYTF
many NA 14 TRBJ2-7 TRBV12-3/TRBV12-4 TGTGCCAGCAGTGGCGTAGGGTCCTGGTACGAGCAGTACTTC CASSGVGSWYEQYF
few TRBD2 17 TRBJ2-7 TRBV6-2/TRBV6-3 TGTGCCAGCAACTCGAGGCGGGGGTCCCCCAGCTCCTACGAGCAGTACTTC CASNSRRGSPSSYEQYF
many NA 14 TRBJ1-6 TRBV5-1 TGCGCCAGCAGCCCTGGGGGGGCTAATTCACCCCTCCACTTT CASSPGGANSPLHF
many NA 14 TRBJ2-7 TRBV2 TGTGCCAGCAATGATTTCGCCGATTCCTACGAGCAGTACTTC CASNDFADSYEQYF
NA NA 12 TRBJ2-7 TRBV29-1 TGCAGCGTTGAAGATCCGGGCTACGAGCAGTACTTC CSVEDPGYEQYF
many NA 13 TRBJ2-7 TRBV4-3 TGCGCCAGCAGCCAAGGGCTGCGCTACGAGCAGTACTTC CASSQGLRYEQYF
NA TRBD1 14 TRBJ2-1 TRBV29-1 TGCAGCTCATCACCGGGACAGGGGCACAATGAGCAGTTCTTC CSSSPGQGHNEQFF
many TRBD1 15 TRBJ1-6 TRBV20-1 TGCAGTGCTAGTGAGATTGGACAGGGCAGTTCACCCCTCCACTTT CSASEIGQGSSPLHF
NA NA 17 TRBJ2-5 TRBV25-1 TGTGCCAGCAGTGAATTGTACATCGGCGGGGTCCAAGAGACCCAGTACTTC CASSELYIGGVQETQYF
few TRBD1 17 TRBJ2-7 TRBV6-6 TGTGCCAGCACATTTGCAACCGGGACAGGGACGTCCTACGAGCAGTACTTC CASTFATGTGTSYEQYF
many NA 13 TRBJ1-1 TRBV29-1 TGCAGCGTTGAAGTAACAGCCTCAATTGAAGCTTTCTTT CSVEVTASIEAFF
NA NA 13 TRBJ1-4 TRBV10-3 TGTGCCAGCGGGGGAGGAATTAATGAAAAACTGTTTTTT CASGGGINEKLFF